What follows are 29 T cell receptor beta chains derived from one specimen sequenced in a study of cytomegalovirus exposure and HLA in healthy donors (dated by TCRdb to 2016 to 2017). The library was generated by the immunoSEQ multiplex PCR assay. For the multiplex PCR, a mixture combining 60 forward primers for TCR Vbeta segments and 13 reverse primers for TCR Jbeta segments was used. Not all clones reach the TCRdb copy of this immuneACCESS table, which keeps in-frame sequences only. Checked studies attribute under half of the gap to unresolved V genes and leave the rest unexplained. The sample table lists 140,000 to 150,000 clones, 75% to 85% of them with a count of one. 2% to 3% of the sample rests with the top ten. Input material: PBMCs. These receptors originate from a young woman in good health and CMV-seropositive.

The chain joins TRBV29-1 to TRBJ1-1; 7 bases map to TRBD1. V shed 8 bases, J shed 0 bases, and the junction held 9 bases outside the gene matches. The CDR3 spans 14 residues. CDR1 and CDR2 (germline): SQVTM, ANQGSEA. The CDR3 is CSSLGQLMNTEAFF. The DNA for the CDR3 is TGCAGCTCTCTGGGACAGCTCATGAACACTGAAGCTTTCTTT.

This chain joins TRBV2 and TRBJ1-2; D remains unclear. Germline V gene sequence: CDR1 SNHLY, CDR2 FYNNEI. This CDR3 has 17 residues. V lost 1 base, J lost 2 bases, and 17 bases lay in between. DNA for the CDR3: TGTGCCAGCAGTGAAGGTAGACAACGACTAAACAACTATGGCTACACCTTC. Translation: CASSEGRQRLNNYGYTF.

The rearrangement joins TRBV15 to TRBJ1-5, with D possibly being TRBD1 (5 bases). With 1 base removed from V and 2 bases from J, the gap between germline ends came to 9 bases. Germline CDR1 LNHNV, CDR2 YYDKDF (reference sequence). This CDR3 is 15 amino acids long. DNA for the CDR3: TGTGCCACCAGCAGAGCCAGGGAAGGCAATCAGCCCCAGCATTTT. Translated, it gives CATSRAREGNQPQHF.

This clone was counted a single time. The chain employs TRBV2 and TRBJ2-3; 9 nucleotides match TRBD2. The V gene's germline CDR1 is SNHLY and CDR2 FYNNEI. V lost 9 bases and J lost 1; bases outside the gene matches: 8. The CDR3 extends over 15 amino acids. The CDR3 protein is CARGDSGGRTDTQYF. The DNA of the CDR3 is TGTGCCAGAGGGGATAGCGGGGGCCGCACAGATACGCAGTATTTT.

This chain uses TRBV7-2 with TRBJ1-6; 10 bases agree with TRBD1. CDR1 is SGHTA, CDR2 FQGNSA, per germline. The CDR3 loop spans 15 amino acids. Trimming at V came to 6 bases and at J to 9 bases, leaving 8 bases not matched to a gene. CDR3 amino acids: CASRRDRGSISPLHF. DNA for the CDR3: TGTGCCAGCAGACGGGACAGGGGCTCTATTTCACCCCTCCACTTT. The complete variable domain, with remaining parts taken from reference TRBV7-2 and TRBJ1-6, reads GAGVSQSPSNKVTEKGKDVELRCDPISGHTALYWYRQSLGQGLEFLIYFQGNSAPDKSGLPSDRFSAERTGGSVSTLTIQRTQQEDSAVYLCASRRDRGSISPLHFGNGTRLTVT.

This clone was counted a single time. The chain is built from TRBV2 and TRBJ2-3; no definite D call. This CDR3 is built from 11 residues. The V end was cut by 8 bases, the J end by 4 bases, with 7 bases between. CDR1 SNHLY and CDR2 FYNNEI come from the germline V gene. The CDR3, as DNA: TGTGCCAGCGACCAGGCAGATACGCAGTATTTT. As protein: CASDQADTQYF.

The V gene is TRBV2, the J gene TRBJ2-3, with 9 positions matching TRBD1. This CDR3 region has 14 residues. Trimming cost V 8 bases and J 1 base; bases outside gene matches: 4. Germline CDR1 and CDR2: SNHLY and FYNNEI. The CDR3: CASGDRVGTDTQYF. The CDR3 region has the DNA TGTGCCAGCGGGGACAGGGTGGGCACAGATACGCAGTATTTT.

This clone has just one count. The chain carries TRBV28 and TRBJ1-4, with 9 bases fitting TRBD1. J was trimmed by 5 bases and V by 5 bases; bases with no gene match: 3. From germline, CDR1 is MDHEN and CDR2 SYDVKM. This CDR3 contains 14 residues. CDR3 region: CASSHRGQNEKLFF. Written as DNA, the CDR3 is TGTGCCAGCAGTCACAGGGGGCAAAATGAAAAACTGTTTTTT.

This clone was found a few times. This rearrangement joins TRBV30 to TRBJ2-1; the D gene is possibly TRBD2 (6 bases). V was clipped by 0 bases and J by 8 bases, with 8 bases between them. The germline V gene has CDR1 GTSNPN and CDR2 SVGIG (reference sequence). The CDR3 contains 12 residues. CDR3: CAWSVPSDEQFF. CDR3 in DNA: TGTGCCTGGAGTGTCCCTAGCGATGAGCAGTTCTTC.

Note on this clone: The sample holds other DNA sequences that translate to the same CDR3. The chain couples TRBV6-5 to TRBJ1-1, with 8 bases aligning to TRBD1. Germline V gene sequence: CDR1 MNHEY, CDR2 SVGAGI. Losses at the gene ends were 3 bases for V and 1 base for J; bases not matched to a gene: 4. This CDR3 region has 15 residues. CDR3 sequence reads: CASSYSGTGNTEAFF. The CDR3 nucleotides read TGTGCCAGCAGTTATTCCGGGACAGGGAACACTGAAGCTTTCTTT.

J is TRBJ2-1 and V is TRBV11-2; TRBD2 matches at 13 bases. The CDR3 is 15 residues long. J gave up 7 bases and V 4 bases, and 4 bases lay outside the gene matches. The germline V gene encodes CDR1 SGHAT and CDR2 FQNNGV. CDR3 sequence: CASSSLAGGLNEQFF. The CDR3 bases are TGTGCCAGCAGCTCACTAGCGGGGGGGCTGAATGAGCAGTTCTTC.

The rearrangement links TRBV11-2 to TRBJ2-7; TRBD1 aligns across 9 bases. From germline, CDR1 is SGHAT and CDR2 FQNNGV. Germline trimming cut 8 bases from V and 6 bases from J; bases unmatched to any gene: 14. The CDR3 length is 15 residues. As DNA, the CDR3 is TGTGCCAGCTCGAGCTATAGACAGGGGGGACGCGAGCAGTACTTC. Its translation is CASSSYRQGGREQYF.

This chain uses TRBV5-1 with TRBJ2-3; D call uncertain. The CDR3 has 12 residues. Germline V CDR1 and CDR2: SGHRS, YFSETQ. The V end was cut by 7 bases, the J end by 6 bases, with 12 bases between. For the CDR3, the DNA is TGCGCCAGCTGGAGTGTGGTGGATACGCAGTATTTT. It codes for CASWSVVDTQYF.

This clone was found a few times. The DNA for the CDR3 is TGTGCCAGCAGCTTTAAAATCGGGACAGGAGTTTACGAGCAGTACTTC. Translated, it gives CASSFKIGTGVYEQYF. This chain links TRBV11-2 with TRBJ2-5; TRBD1 aligns across 8 bases. Matching the DNA end better, TRBJ2-7 makes the J call doubtful. Germline CDR1 and CDR2: SGHAT and FQNNGV. The CDR3 loop spans 16 amino acids.

J is TRBJ2-4 and V is TRBV4-1; no reliable D call. Germline V gives CDR1 MGHRA, CDR2 YSYEKL. V was clipped by 1 base and J by 0 bases, with 10 bases between them. The CDR3 has 16 amino acids. CDR3 sequence reads: CASSQVAAGAKNIQYF. CDR3 nucleotides: TGCGCCAGCAGCCAAGTCGCGGCCGGAGCCAAAAACATTCAGTACTTC.

V and J are TRBV6-5 and TRBJ1-1; D possibly corresponds to TRBD1 (6 bases). The V end was cut by 10 bases, the J end by 5 bases, with 17 bases between. Germline V gene lookup returns CDR1 MNHEY and CDR2 SVGAGI. This CDR3 comprises 13 residues. In DNA, the CDR3 is TGTGCCACCGGACAGTTTCCTGGTACTGAAGCTTTCTTT. Translated, it gives CATGQFPGTEAFF.

The chain has TRBV5-6 and TRBJ2-5; 11 nucleotides match TRBD2. The V segment lost 0 bases and the J segment 3 bases; nucleotides outside the gene matches: 7. The CDR3 has 17 residues. Germline V CDR1 and CDR2: SGHDT, YYEEEE. For the CDR3, the DNA is TGTGCCAGCAGCTTGGTCCTTCTAGCGGGGGGCGAAGAGACCCAGTACTTC. The encoded protein is CASSLVLLAGGEETQYF.

V gene TRBV7-9 combines with J gene TRBJ2-1; possibly TRBD2 for D (7 bases). CDR3 size: 15 residues. The V end was cut by 7 bases, the J end by 5 bases, with 18 bases between. Germline CDR1 reads SEHNR; CDR2 reads FQNEAQ (reference sequence). The CDR3 sequence: CASNYLGGLDNEQFF. CDR3 nucleotide sequence: TGTGCCAGCAACTATCTCGGGGGGCTGGACAATGAGCAGTTCTTC.

J is TRBJ2-6 and V is TRBV4-1, with 7 positions matching TRBD1. CDR3 length equals 16 residues. V dropped 2 bases and J dropped 4; count of bases not matched to a gene: 5. Germline loops: CDR1 MGHRA, CDR2 YSYEKL. CDR3 coding DNA: TGCGCCAGCAGCCAATCTACAGGGGAAGGGGCCAACGTCCTGACTTTC. Its protein is CASSQSTGEGANVLTF.

The CDR3 region has the DNA TGTGCCAGCAGATTCCTCGCGTCGGGGCGGGGCACTGAAGCTTTCTTT. Its protein is CASRFLASGRGTEAFF. The genes are TRBV7-2 and TRBJ1-1, with a possible D match to TRBD1 (5 bases). The CDR3 length is 16 residues. Trimming removed 6 bases from V and 4 bases from J, with 21 bases in between. The germline gives CDR1 SGHTA, CDR2 FQGNSA.

The chain carries TRBV7-9 and TRBJ2-5; 7 bases are shared with TRBD2. There are 14 residues in the CDR3. V lost 7 bases to trimming and J lost 1 base; unmatched junction nucleotides: 6. Germline CDR1 reads SEHNR; CDR2 reads FQNEAQ (reference sequence). As DNA, the CDR3 is TGTGCCAGCATGATGGGGGGGGGCCAAGAGACCCAGTACTTC. Translating gives CASMMGGGQETQYF.

This chain links TRBV5-8 with TRBJ1-2; no firm D call. CDR3 size: 16 residues. V was clipped by 0 bases and J by 5 bases, with 17 bases between them. Germline loops: CDR1 SGHTS, CDR2 YDEGEE. DNA of the CDR3: TGTGCCAGCAGCTTGGAAGCATACTCGGGTGCTTATGGCTACACCTTC. This codes for CASSLEAYSGAYGYTF.

The V call is TRBV4-1, the J call TRBJ2-4; 10 nucleotides align to TRBD1. This CDR3 comprises 19 residues. V gave up 3 bases and J gave up 0 bases; unmatched junction bases: 11. CDR1 is MGHRA, CDR2 YSYEKL, per germline. For the CDR3, the DNA is TGCGCCAGCAGCCAGTACGGGACAGGGGAAAGAGTAGCCAAAAACATTCAGTACTTC. Protein product: CASSQYGTGERVAKNIQYF.

The rearrangement uses TRBV6-1 and TRBJ1-3; D call uncertain. V shed 4 bases and J shed 7 bases, with 17 bases lying between them. Germline-derived CDR1 and CDR2 are MNHNS and SASEGT. This CDR3 is 15 amino acids long. The CDR3, as DNA: TGTGCCAGCAGTGTCGACTCGGGGAGTTCCAACACCATATATTTT. Translation: CASSVDSGSSNTIYF.

The J gene is TRBJ1-2, the V gene TRBV5-6, with TRBD1 matching 7 bases. Germline V gives CDR1 SGHDT, CDR2 YYEEEE. V trimming: 4 bases; J trimming: 2 bases; junction bases outside the gene matches: 20. The CDR3 has 19 amino acids. CDR3 bases: TGTGCCAGCAGCCCCCAGCAGGGGGACGTCCTTGAGGTGAACTATGGCTACACCTTC. It translates to CASSPQQGDVLEVNYGYTF.

The count of this clone is one. The chain uses TRBV29-1 and TRBJ1-2; 9 nucleotides line up with TRBD1. The CDR3 loop spans 15 amino acids. Germline CDR1 and CDR2: SQVTM and ANQGSEA. J was trimmed by 0 bases and V by 6 bases; bases with no gene match: 8. CDR3 in DNA: TGCAGCGTAGTGGACAGGGGATTAGCTAACTATGGCTACACCTTC. This codes for CSVVDRGLANYGYTF.

This chain joins TRBV9 and TRBJ2-7; 10 nucleotides agree with TRBD1. Germline values: CDR1 SGDLS, CDR2 YYNGEE. V dropped 3 bases and J dropped 0; count of bases not matched to a gene: 3. This CDR3 spans 15 amino acids. The CDR3 reads CASSGGTGASYEQYF. Here the CDR3 DNA reads TGTGCCAGCAGCGGGGGGACAGGGGCCTCCTACGAGCAGTACTTC.

The J gene is TRBJ2-1, the V gene TRBV18, with 7 bases matching TRBD2. Germline CDR1 is KGHSH and CDR2 is LQKENI. The CDR3 totals 15 residues. Germline trimming cut 1 base from V and 8 bases from J; bases unmatched to any gene: 8. CDR3 sequence reads: CASSPRAGDGDEQFF. The CDR3 DNA reads as TGTGCCAGCTCACCACGGGCGGGGGATGGCGATGAGCAGTTCTTC.

The CDR3 region is CASRPGTVNEKLFF. The CDR3 bases are TGTGCCAGTAGGCCGGGGACAGTCAATGAAAAACTGTTTTTT. The gene calls are TRBV19 and TRBJ1-4; 7 positions agree with TRBD1. This CDR3 is 14 amino acids long. Germline CDR1 and CDR2: LNHDA and SQIVND (reference sequence). V lost 6 bases and J lost 5; bases outside the gene matches: 6.